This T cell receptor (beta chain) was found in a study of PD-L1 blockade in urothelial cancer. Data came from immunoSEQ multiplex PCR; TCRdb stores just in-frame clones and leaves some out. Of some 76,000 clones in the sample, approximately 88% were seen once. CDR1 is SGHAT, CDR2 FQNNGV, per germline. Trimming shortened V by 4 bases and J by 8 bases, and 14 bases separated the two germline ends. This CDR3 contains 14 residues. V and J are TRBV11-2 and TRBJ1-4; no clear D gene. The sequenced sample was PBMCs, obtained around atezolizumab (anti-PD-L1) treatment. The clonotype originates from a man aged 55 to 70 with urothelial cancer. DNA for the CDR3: TGTGCCAGCAGCTACGCAGGTTTAGGCGAAAAACTGTTTTTT. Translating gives CASSYAGLGEKLFF.